Listed below are T cell receptor beta chains from one sample, sequenced in a study of blood T cell repertoires in COVID-19. Only in-frame clones appear in the TCRdb table, and some are missing; sequencing was by immunoSEQ multiplex PCR. The table records about 260,000 clones, 88% of them present only once. Sequences were obtained from peripheral blood. The origin of the receptors is a woman between 70 and 85 years old with COVID-19, enrolled during active disease. CDR3s include the opening cysteine and the closing phenylalanine or tryptophan. A D gene is named only where the DNA matches it firmly. Some rows have no size entry. The others give once, few or many, or a class for an expanded clone.

clone_size	d_call	j_call	v_call	cdr3_nt	cdr3_aa
.	.	TRBJ1-2	TRBV7-3	TGTGCCAGCAGCTTAATACCAGGGGATCCTGGCTACACCTTC	CASSLIPGDPGYTF
.	TRBD1	TRBJ2-1	TRBV3-1/TRBV3-2	TGTGCCAGCAGCCAAGAGGGACAGGGAGGCGATGAGCAGTTCTTC	CASSQEGQGGDEQFF
.	.	TRBJ2-2	TRBV5-1	TGCGCCAGCAGGGTCCCGGGGGCGAACACCGGGGAGCTGTTTTTT	CASRVPGANTGELFF
few	.	TRBJ1-1	TRBV6-4	TGTGCCAACCACAGGGAAGGGGGCACTGAAGCTTTCTTT	CANHREGGTEAFF
.	TRBD1	TRBJ1-3	TRBV7-6	TGTGCCAGCAGCTTAAGACAGGGGTTCTCTGGAAACACCATATATTTT	CASSLRQGFSGNTIYF
.	TRBD1	TRBJ1-1	TRBV7-3	TGTGCCAGCGCCGGGACAGGATGGAACACTGAAGCTTTCTTT	CASAGTGWNTEAFF
.	TRBD1	TRBJ2-1	TRBV6-5	TGTGCCAGCATTGGGGGACAGGGTGGAAATGAGCAGTTCTTC	CASIGGQGGNEQFF
once	TRBD1	TRBJ2-1	TRBV6-2/TRBV6-3	TGTGCCAGCAGTTACCTGGGACAGGGATTTGAGCAGTTCTTC	CASSYLGQGFEQFF
few	.	TRBJ2-1	TRBV7-9	TGTGCCAGCAGCCAGACAAGGGGCTCCTACAATGAGCAGTTCTTC	CASSQTRGSYNEQFF
.	.	TRBJ1-2	TRBV11-3	TGTGCCAGCAGCCTAAAAATTAACTATGGCTACACCTTC	CASSLKINYGYTF
.	.	TRBJ2-7	TRBV29-1	TGCAGCGGTTCCCCGGGCTGGGGACTCGAGCAGTACTTC	CSGSPGWGLEQYF
once	TRBD2	TRBJ2-1	TRBV9	TGTGCCAGCAGCGTATTGGCGGGGGGTGAGCAGTTCTTC	CASSVLAGGEQFF
.	.	TRBJ2-5	TRBV6-6	TGTGCCAGCAGTTACTTCAGGGGCCAAGAGACCCAGTACTTC	CASSYFRGQETQYF
.	TRBD1	TRBJ1-3	TRBV2	TGTGCCAGCAGGGGGACAGGTGGAAACACCATATATTTT	CASRGTGGNTIYF
.	TRBD2	TRBJ2-3	TRBV5-6	TGTGCCAGCAGCTTGTATGCTAGCGGGAGCACAGATACGCAGTATTTT	CASSLYASGSTDTQYF
.	TRBD1	TRBJ2-3	TRBV15	TGTGCCACCAGCAGGCGACAGGGGGACTGGACAGATACGCAGTATTTT	CATSRRQGDWTDTQYF
.	.	TRBJ1-5	TRBV6-6	TGTGCCAGCAGTAAACAGGGATGGGAAAATCAGCCCCAGCATTTT	CASSKQGWENQPQHF
.	.	TRBJ1-4	TRBV30	TGTGCCTGGAGTGCAAAGATCAGGGATGAAAAACTGTTTTTT	CAWSAKIRDEKLFF
.	TRBD2	TRBJ2-5	TRBV6-2/TRBV6-3	TGTGCCAGCAGTCAGACCGGGACTAGCGGTGAGACCCAGTACTTC	CASSQTGTSGETQYF
.	TRBD1	TRBJ1-6	TRBV2	TGTGCCAGCACCTCCGGGACAGGGTATTCACCCCTCCACTTT	CASTSGTGYSPLHF
.	TRBD2	TRBJ2-7	TRBV4-2	TGTGCCAGCAGCCAAGTACTGCTGGCTAGCGGCTCCTACGAGCAGTACTTC	CASSQVLLASGSYEQYF
.	.	TRBJ1-4	TRBV5-1	TGCGCCAGCAGCTTCCAAGGGGGTAATGAAAAACTGTTTTTT	CASSFQGGNEKLFF
.	TRBD2	TRBJ2-1	TRBV30	TGTGCCTGGAGCCTTCTAGCGGGGCACTACAATGAGCAGTTCTTC	CAWSLLAGHYNEQFF
.	TRBD2	TRBJ2-1	TRBV7-3	TGTGCCAGCAGCTTGGGACTAGCGGGAGGGCAAAGTGAGCAGTTCTTC	CASSLGLAGGQSEQFF
.	TRBD2	TRBJ2-3	TRBV4-3	TGCGCCAGCAGCCAAGAGCCAGCGGGAGTGACAGATACGCAGTATTTT	CASSQEPAGVTDTQYF
.	.	TRBJ2-7	TRBV5-1	TGCGCCAGCAGCCTGGACACCAGGTTGAGTTCCTACGAGCAGTACTTC	CASSLDTRLSSYEQYF
.	.	TRBJ2-1	TRBV5-4	TGTGCCAGCAGCTTGGTTAGCTACAATGAGCAGTTCTTC	CASSLVSYNEQFF
.	TRBD1	TRBJ2-7	TRBV23-1	TGCGCCAGCAGTCAACCTCCGGGACAGCTTACCTCCTACTACGAGCAGTACTTC	CASSQPPGQLTSYYEQYF
.	TRBD2	TRBJ2-7	TRBV19	TGTGCCAGTTCCCCGGGACTAGCGGGAGGTGACGAGCAGTACTTC	CASSPGLAGGDEQYF
.	.	TRBJ2-7	TRBV5-1	TGCGCCAGCAGCTTACACTACGTGGACTACGAGCAGTACTTC	CASSLHYVDYEQYF